One and the same sample provided the 6 T cell receptor beta chains below, sequenced in a study of T cells in localized non-small cell lung cancer. Assay used: immunoSEQ multiplex PCR; TCRdb lists only in-frame clones, some missing. The data hold about 21,000 clones, with approximately 91% observed a single time. Sequencing used peripheral blood mononuclear cells, obtained before any cancer treatment. The receptors shown here come from a male donor older than 55 with stage II lung adenocarcinoma.

The chain uses TRBV6-5 and TRBJ2-4; D possibly corresponds to TRBD1 (6 bases). The V end was cut by 6 bases, the J end by 2 bases, with 11 bases between. CDR1 MNHEY and CDR2 SVGAGI come from the germline V gene. This CDR3 is built from 14 residues. In nucleotides, the CDR3 is TGTGCCAGCAGCCCAGGGGTTACCAAAAACATTCAGTACTTC. This encodes CASSPGVTKNIQYF.

Of note for this clone: A read error is likely, as this CDR3 ends without the conserved phenylalanine or tryptophan. The DNA is omitted, as the CDR3 cannot be located on it reliably, and the CDR3 follows TCRdb's listing. The rearrangement uses TRBV7-8 and TRBJ2-3; whether TRBD2, the table's D call, matches the DNA was not checked. The CDR3 extends over 12 residues, inclusive of both ends. CDR1 SGHVS and CDR2 FQNEAQ come from the germline V gene. The CDR3 is CASSLAGREEGI.

The chain combines TRBV6-5 with TRBJ1-5, with TRBD1 as a possible D gene (5 bases). The germline CDR1 and CDR2 sequences are MNHEY and SVGAGI. The CDR3 contains 13 residues. V was trimmed by 5 bases and J by 6 bases, leaving 11 bases between them. CDR3 DNA: TGTGCCAGCAGTCCAGGGCTGACTCAGCCCCAGCATTTT. Translated: CASSPGLTQPQHF.

This clone was seen once. The chain is built from TRBV15 and TRBJ2-1, with D possibly being TRBD1 (6 bases). Between the trimmed V and J ends, which lost 1 base and 16 bases, there was a span of 20 bases. Germline CDR1 and CDR2: LNHNV and YYDKDF (reference sequence). The length of the CDR3 is 14 residues. CDR3 residues: CATSRAGYRDNRFF. The CDR3 DNA reads TGTGCCACCAGCAGAGCCGGGTACCGGGACAACAGATTCTTC.

CDR3 in amino acids: CASSYSPSGEQYF. The CDR3 DNA is TGTGCCAGCAGTTACTCTCCTAGCGGGGAGCAGTACTTC. The chain couples TRBV6-6 to TRBJ2-7; 8 bases map to TRBD2. Germline values: CDR1 MNHNY, CDR2 SVGAGI (reference sequence). CDR3 length equals 13 residues. J gave up 7 bases and V 0 bases, and 2 bases lay outside the gene matches.

V gene TRBV2 combines with J gene TRBJ2-7; TRBD2 might be the D (6 bases). Germline CDR1 is SNHLY and CDR2 is FYNNEI. V was cut by 1 base and J by 0 bases, with 10 bases left in between. This CDR3 has 15 residues. The CDR3 region is CASSEGGGVSYEQYF. The DNA for the CDR3 is TGTGCCAGCAGTGAAGGGGGCGGGGTCTCCTACGAGCAGTACTTC. The variable domain in full, completed from reference TRBV2 and TRBJ2-7, reads EPEVTQTPSHQVTQMGQEVILRCVPISNHLYFYWYRQILGQKVEFLVSFYNNEISEKSEIFDDQFSVERPDGSNFTLKIRSTKLEDSAMYFCASSEGGGVSYEQYFGPGTRLTVT.